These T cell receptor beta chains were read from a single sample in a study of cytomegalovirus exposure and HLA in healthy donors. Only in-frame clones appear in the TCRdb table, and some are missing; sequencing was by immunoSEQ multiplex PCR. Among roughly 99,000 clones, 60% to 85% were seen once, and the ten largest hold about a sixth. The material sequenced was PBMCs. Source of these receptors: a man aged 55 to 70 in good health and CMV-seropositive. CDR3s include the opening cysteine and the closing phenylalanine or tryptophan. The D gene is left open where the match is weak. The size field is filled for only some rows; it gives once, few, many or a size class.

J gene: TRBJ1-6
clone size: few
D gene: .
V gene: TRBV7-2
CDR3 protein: CASSSSRNSPLHF
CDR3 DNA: TGTGCCAGCAGCTCAAGTCGGAATTCACCCCTCCACTTT

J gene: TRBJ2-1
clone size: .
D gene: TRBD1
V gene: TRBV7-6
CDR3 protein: CASSLGPLDRGYNEQFF
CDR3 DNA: TGTGCCAGCAGCTTAGGACCCCTGGACAGGGGGTACAATGAGCAGTTCTTC

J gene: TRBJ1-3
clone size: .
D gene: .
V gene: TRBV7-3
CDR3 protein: CASSSVWDFGCTIYF
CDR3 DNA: TGTGCCAGCAGCTCGGTATGGGACTTTGGGTGCACCATATATTTT

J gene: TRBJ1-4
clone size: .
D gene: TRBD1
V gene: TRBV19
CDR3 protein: CASSIGQGWEKLFF
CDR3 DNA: TGTGCCAGTAGTATCGGACAGGGCTGGGAAAAACTGTTTTTT

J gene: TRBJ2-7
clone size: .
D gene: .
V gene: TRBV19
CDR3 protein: CASRSTGSSYEQYF
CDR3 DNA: TGTGCCAGTAGATCGACAGGTAGCTCCTACGAGCAGTACTTC

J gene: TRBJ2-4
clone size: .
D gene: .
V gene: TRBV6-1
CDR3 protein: CASSEGPLAKNIQYF
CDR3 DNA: TGTGCCAGCAGTGAGGGGCCTTTGGCCAAAAACATTCAGTACTTC

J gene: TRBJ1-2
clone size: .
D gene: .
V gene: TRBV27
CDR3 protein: CASYKFNYGYTF
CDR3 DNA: TGTGCCAGCTATAAATTCAACTATGGCTACACCTTC

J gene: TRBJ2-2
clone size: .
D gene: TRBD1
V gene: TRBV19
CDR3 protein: CASHRGERAGELFF
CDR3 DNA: TGTGCCAGTCACAGGGGCGAGAGGGCCGGGGAGCTGTTTTTT

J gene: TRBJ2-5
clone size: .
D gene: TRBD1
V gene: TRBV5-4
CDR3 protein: CASSFSWTGEETQYF
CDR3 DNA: TGTGCCAGCAGCTTCAGTTGGACAGGCGAAGAGACCCAGTACTTC

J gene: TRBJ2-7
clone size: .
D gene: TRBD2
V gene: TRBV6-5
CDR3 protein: CASRSGGHPAYEQYF
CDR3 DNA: TGTGCCAGCAGGAGCGGGGGGCACCCCGCCTACGAGCAGTACTTC

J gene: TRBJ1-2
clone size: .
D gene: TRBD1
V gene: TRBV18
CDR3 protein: CASSPSGSAGGYGYTF
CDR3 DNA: TGTGCCAGCTCACCATCGGGATCGGCAGGGGGCTATGGCTACACCTTC

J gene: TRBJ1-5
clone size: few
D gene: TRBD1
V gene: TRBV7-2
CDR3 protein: CASSLAGQLNQPQHF
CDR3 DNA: TGTGCCAGCAGCTTAGCGGGACAGCTCAATCAGCCCCAGCATTTT

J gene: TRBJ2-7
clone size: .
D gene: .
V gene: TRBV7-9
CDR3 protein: CASSLVDSANEQYF
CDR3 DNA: TGTGCCAGCAGCTTAGTTGACAGTGCAAACGAGCAGTACTTC

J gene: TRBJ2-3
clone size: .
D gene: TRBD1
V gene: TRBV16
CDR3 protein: CASSPRDRAPQYF
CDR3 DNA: TGTGCCAGCAGCCCCCGGGACAGGGCTCCGCAGTATTTT

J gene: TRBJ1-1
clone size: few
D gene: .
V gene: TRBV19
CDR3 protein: CASSMMGPTEAFF
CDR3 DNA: TGTGCCAGTAGTATGATGGGGCCCACTGAAGCTTTCTTT

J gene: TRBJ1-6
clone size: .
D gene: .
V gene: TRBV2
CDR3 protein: CASTNGGSYNSPLHF
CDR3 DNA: TGTGCCAGCACCAACGGGGGGTCCTATAATTCACCCCTCCACTTT

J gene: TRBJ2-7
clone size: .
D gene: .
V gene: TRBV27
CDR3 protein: CASSLARGSYEQYF
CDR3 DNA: TGTGCCAGCAGTTTAGCACGGGGATCCTACGAGCAGTACTTC

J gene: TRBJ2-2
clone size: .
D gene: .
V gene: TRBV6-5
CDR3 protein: CASSYAATGELFF
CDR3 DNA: TGTGCCAGCAGTTACGCGGCCACCGGGGAGCTGTTTTTT

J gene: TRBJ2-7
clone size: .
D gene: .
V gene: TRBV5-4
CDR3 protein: CASSLWTEPYEQYF
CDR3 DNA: TGTGCCAGCAGCCTCTGGACAGAACCGTACGAGCAGTACTTC